These 4 T cell receptor beta chains were all obtained from the same sample, sequenced in a study of blood T cell repertoires in COVID-19. Data came from immunoSEQ multiplex PCR; TCRdb stores just in-frame clones and leaves some out. Here the sample spans approximately 130,000 clones, 80% to 90% being singletons. The sequencing sample was made of peripheral blood. The receptor set was obtained from a human donor in a cohort sampled during active COVID-19.

This clone was recorded a few times. V and J are TRBV19 and TRBJ2-6; D unresolved. The length of the CDR3 is 14 residues. Germline V gene sequence: CDR1 LNHDA, CDR2 SQIVND (reference sequence). V was trimmed by 2 bases and J by 6 bases, leaving 8 bases between them. Here the CDR3 reads CASSISRVANVLTF. Here the CDR3 DNA reads TGTGCCAGTAGTATAAGCCGGGTGGCCAACGTCCTGACTTTC.

This rearrangement joins TRBV12-3 or TRBV12-4 to TRBJ2-2, with 7 bases aligning to TRBD1. This CDR3 is 13 amino acids long. With 4 bases clipped from V and 4 bases from J, the junction kept 0 bases outside the gene matches. In nucleotides, the CDR3 is TGTGCCAGCAGTTGGGACAGCACCGGGGAGCTGTTTTTT. Its protein is CASSWDSTGELFF.

The chain is built from TRBV6-5 and TRBJ2-1; 7 bases align to TRBD2. J gave up 4 bases and V 6 bases, and 6 bases lay outside the gene matches. Germline V CDR1 and CDR2: MNHEY, SVGAGI. The CDR3 has 14 amino acids. The CDR3 DNA reads as TGTGCCAGCAGCCGGGGGGAGCCTTACAATGAGCAGTTCTTC. It is translated as CASSRGEPYNEQFF.

This clone came up once. The chain links TRBV13 to TRBJ2-3; weak D call: TRBD1 (5 bases). CDR1 is PRHDT and CDR2 is FYEKMQ in the germline V gene (reference sequence). Trimming took 1 base from V and 2 from J, leaving 10 bases between them. This CDR3 has 15 residues. The CDR3 coding sequence is TGTGCCAGCAGCTTAGTGGGGCCCTCCACAGATACGCAGTATTTT. This sequence encodes CASSLVGPSTDTQYF.